This TCR beta chain is drawn from a study of shared clonotypes between healthy human individuals. Points from the study as a whole: Relative to clonotypes present in all four donors, those not shared had lower generation probabilities. Naive subsets generally had larger estimated richness than memory subsets.

Repertoires were generated with immunoSEQ multiplex PCR, while TCRdb's copy carries only in-frame clones and drops some. The table records hundreds of thousands of clones, 95% to 96% of them present only once. About this clone itself: The antigen remains undetermined.

Terminally differentiated effector memory CD45RA+ cells were excluded from the naive CD8 cells, which were CD45RO-negative and positively selected for CCR7. CDR1 is SQVTM, CDR2 ANQGSEA, per germline. This CDR3 has 13 residues. V gave up 4 bases and J gave up 2 bases, with 10 bases separating them. The sequenced material came from naive CD8+ T cells sorted from blood. The chain recombines TRBV29-1 with TRBJ2-3, with no clear D. The TCR originated in a young woman in good health. CDR3 bases: TGCAGCGTTGGTTTGGGAAACACAGATACGCAGTATTTT. Encoded protein: CSVGLGNTDTQYF.